This TCR beta chain was identified in a study of PD-1 blockade in classical Hodgkin lymphoma. Looking at the study overall: The patients were dosed with nivolumab 3 mg/kg, infused intravenously every 2 weeks.

Relapses following autologous stem cell transplantation were seen in all patients, with brentuximab vedotin exposure varying. General study findings and limits: Newly diagnosed patients had diversity similar to the baseline diversity of complete responders. While CD8+ TCR diversity did not rise significantly by C4D1, CD4+ TCR diversity did.

This clone occurred once. Its specificity is not known. Sequencing was performed with immunoSEQ multiplex PCR; in TCRdb, only in-frame clones are kept and a portion is missing. The sample holds some 64,000 clones; about 91% are singletons and the top ten take 12%. This CDR3 is 16 amino acids long. Germline V gene sequence: CDR1 GTSNPN, CDR2 SVGIG (reference sequence). Trimming left V 4 bases short and J 4 bases short, with 22 bases between. The receptor's source is a human donor with classical Hodgkin lymphoma. Sequenced here: peripheral blood mononuclear cells (PBMCs), sampled at baseline. The V and J genes are TRBV30 and TRBJ1-1, with D possibly being TRBD1 (6 bases). This CDR3 is CAWTARTWGLGTEAFF. In DNA, the CDR3 is TGTGCCTGGACCGCCCGGACTTGGGGGCTTGGCACTGAAGCTTTCTTT.